The 26 T cell receptor beta chains below come from one sample, sequenced in a study of blood T cell repertoires in COVID-19. The table came from immunoSEQ multiplex PCR; TCRdb's copy has only in-frame clones and leaves some out. The sample carries under 250,000 clones, around 86% recorded once. Material: peripheral blood. These receptors came from a woman between 65 and 79 years old with COVID-19, enrolled during active disease.

The rearrangement uses TRBV20-1 and TRBJ2-5; 7 bases are a match to TRBD1. Germline-derived CDR1 and CDR2 are DFQATT and SNEGSKA (reference sequence). CDR3 length: 11 residues. J gave up 5 bases and V 6 bases, and 3 bases lay outside the gene matches. CDR3 in amino acids: CSADREETQYF. The CDR3 bases are TGCAGTGCCGACAGGGAGGAGACCCAGTACTTC.

The rearrangement joins TRBV5-1 to TRBJ2-3; a possible D gene is TRBD1 (6 bases). Trimming removed 4 bases at V and 0 bases at J, with 12 bases between. The germline V gene encodes CDR1 SGHRS and CDR2 YFSETQ. The CDR3 consists of 15 residues. CDR3 region: CASSLQGLSTDTQYF. CDR3 sequence (DNA): TGCGCCAGCAGCCTTCAGGGGCTGAGCACAGATACGCAGTATTTT.

The rearrangement links TRBV21-1 to TRBJ1-2; TRBD1, the D gene given by the table, was not confirmed from the DNA. TRBV21-1 counts as a pseudogene. The CDR3 loop spans 12 amino acids. CDR3 amino acids: CASILNRDGYTF. CDR3 coding DNA: TGTGCCAGCATCTTGAACAGGGATGGCTACACCTTC.

The V and J genes are TRBV14 and TRBJ1-2, with 8 bases identical to TRBD1. V lost 0 bases, J lost 9 bases, and 12 bases stayed unmatched. Germline V gene sequence: CDR1 SGHDN, CDR2 FVKESK. CDR3 length equals 16 residues. The CDR3 coding sequence is TGTGCCAGCAGCCAAGATCTTATTCGGACAGGGATGAGCTACACCTTC. It translates to CASSQDLIRTGMSYTF. The variable domain in full, with the rest retrieved from reference TRBV14 and TRBJ1-2, is EAGVTQFPSHSVIEKGQTVTLRCDPISGHDNLYWYRRVMGKEIKFLLHFVKESKQDESGMPNNRFLAERTGGTYSTLKVQPAELEDSGVYFCASSQDLIRTGMSYTFGSGTRLTVV.

The rearrangement links TRBV27 to TRBJ1-6; 9 bases match TRBD1. The germline V gene has CDR1 MNHEY and CDR2 SMNVEV (reference sequence). CDR3 size: 17 residues. V trimming: 9 bases; J trimming: 6 bases; junction bases outside the gene matches: 15. The CDR3 sequence is CARVLWGQGSLNSPLHF. CDR3 DNA sequence: TGTGCCAGAGTACTGTGGGGACAGGGTTCTCTTAATTCACCCCTCCACTTT.

This clone occurred once. DNA for the CDR3: TGCAGCGTTGAAAGGCTAGCGGCATTAACCCCCAATGAGCAGTTCTTC. Its protein product is CSVERLAALTPNEQFF. The gene calls are TRBV29-1 and TRBJ2-1; 7 bases are a match to TRBD2. CDR3 length: 16 residues. V shed 2 bases and J 6 bases; nucleotides not matched to a gene: 13. Germline CDR1 SQVTM, CDR2 ANQGSEA.

The V call is TRBV28, the J call TRBJ2-1; 10 nucleotides line up with TRBD2. Per the germline V gene, CDR1 is MDHEN and CDR2 is SYDVKM. With V trimmed by 5 bases and J by 4 bases, 5 bases remained unmatched. The CDR3 runs to 15 residues. CDR3: CASSLSGRTYNEQFF. The CDR3 coding sequence is TGTGCCAGCAGTCTTAGCGGGAGGACATACAATGAGCAGTTCTTC.

This clone has only one observation. The chain links TRBV7-6 to TRBJ1-4; D might be TRBD1 (5 bases). The CDR3 extends over 13 amino acids. V was cut by 2 bases and J by 6 bases, with 7 bases left in between. The germline V gene has CDR1 SGHVS and CDR2 FNYEAQ. The CDR3 is CASSLLTDEKLFF. DNA for the CDR3: TGTGCCAGCAGCTTACTGACAGATGAAAAACTGTTTTTT.

The genes are TRBV7-2 and TRBJ2-1; D remains unclear. The V end lost 3 bases, the J end lost 7 bases, and 10 bases lay between the germline ends. Germline V gene sequence: CDR1 SGHTA, CDR2 FQGNSA. This CDR3 spans 13 amino acids. The CDR3 DNA sequence: TGTGCCAGCAGCTTTTGGCAAATTAATGAGCAGTTCTTC. As protein: CASSFWQINEQFF.

The chain couples TRBV19 to TRBJ2-3; tentative D call: TRBD2 (6 bases). V was shortened by 7 bases and J by 5 bases, with 19 bases between the two germline ends. The germline gives CDR1 LNHDA, CDR2 SQIVND (reference sequence). The CDR3 runs 15 residues. This chain's CDR3 is CASKVGGVGQDTQYF. The CDR3 nucleotides are TGTGCCAGTAAAGTGGGAGGAGTGGGGCAAGATACGCAGTATTTT.

The chain couples TRBV7-9 to TRBJ2-3; the D gene is possibly TRBD1 (5 bases). This CDR3 spans 15 amino acids. In germline, CDR1 is SEHNR, CDR2 FQNEAQ (reference sequence). V lost 6 bases, J lost 0 bases, and 13 bases lay in between. CDR3 in DNA: TGTGCCAGCAGATCACAGGACCGAAGCACAGATACGCAGTATTTT. It is translated as CASRSQDRSTDTQYF.

DNA for the CDR3: TGCAGCGTAGCGAACACTGAAGCTTTCTTT. The encoded protein is CSVANTEAFF. The V call is TRBV29-1, the J call TRBJ1-1; no clear D. Looked up from germline, CDR1 is SQVTM and CDR2 is ANQGSEA. V was cut by 6 bases and J by 1 base, with 3 bases left in between. The CDR3 runs 10 residues.

The genes are TRBV5-8 and TRBJ2-7, with D hard to call. Trimming removed 1 base at V and 4 bases at J, with 18 bases between. Germline V CDR1 and CDR2: SGHTS, YDEGEE. The CDR3 runs 16 residues. The CDR3 here is CASSLWLSRSGYEQYF. CDR3 DNA: TGTGCCAGCAGCTTGTGGCTCTCTCGATCGGGTTACGAGCAGTACTTC. Based on the CDR3 plus reference TRBV5-8 and TRBJ2-7, the full variable domain is EAGVTQSPTHLIKTRGQQATLRCSPISGHTSVYWYQQALGLGLQFLLWYDEGEERNRGNFPPRFSGRQFPNYSSELNVNALELEDSALYLCASSLWLSRSGYEQYFGPGTRLTVT.

This chain connects TRBV28 to TRBJ2-2; 8 bases align to TRBD1. Germline values: CDR1 MDHEN, CDR2 SYDVKM. J lost 6 bases, V lost 2 bases, and 2 bases had no gene match. This CDR3 has 14 residues. The CDR3 here is CASSLPQGAGELFF. CDR3 DNA: TGTGCCAGCAGTTTACCACAGGGGGCCGGGGAGCTGTTTTTT.

This sequence joins TRBV21-1 and TRBJ1-3; the table calls TRBD1, which could not be checked here. TRBV21-1 is termed a pseudogene. The CDR3 contains 16 residues. The CDR3 here is CASSKARTSDGNTIYF. The CDR3 DNA reads as TGTGCCAGCAGCAAAGCCCGGACAAGCGATGGAAACACCATATATTTT.

The V call is TRBV27, the J call TRBJ1-5; 7 nucleotides agree with TRBD1. From germline, CDR1 is MNHEY and CDR2 SMNVEV (reference sequence). The J segment lost 11 bases and the V segment lost 5 bases, leaving 12 bases of the junction unmatched. This CDR3 comprises 14 residues. DNA of the CDR3: TGTGCCAGCAGTCGAACCACAGGGGATCGGTCCCAGCATTTT. This encodes CASSRTTGDRSQHF.

This chain uses TRBV5-1 with TRBJ1-2; TRBD1 matches 9 bases. J lost 8 bases, V lost 4 bases, and 6 bases had no gene match. Germline CDR1 SGHRS, CDR2 YFSETQ. The CDR3 spans 13 residues. The CDR3 nucleotides are TGCGCCAGCAGCCTCGGGACAGGGAGGGGCTACACCTTC. Protein: CASSLGTGRGYTF.

The rearrangement links TRBV27 to TRBJ1-6; 10 bases map to TRBD1. The germline V gene has CDR1 MNHEY and CDR2 SMNVEV (reference sequence). Trimming cost V 0 bases and J 4 bases; bases outside gene matches: 3. The CDR3 has 17 residues. The CDR3 coding sequence is TGTGCCAGCAGTTTATCGGACAGGGGGGAGTATAATTCACCCCTCCACTTT. Translating gives CASSLSDRGEYNSPLHF.

The chain links TRBV29-1 to TRBJ2-3; D might be TRBD2 (6 bases). Germline CDR1 and CDR2: SQVTM and ANQGSEA. V lost 4 bases, J lost 0 bases, and 11 bases lay in between. This CDR3 contains 14 residues. The CDR3 loop is CSVAAGSSTDTQYF. CDR3 in DNA: TGCAGCGTTGCCGCGGGGAGTAGCACAGATACGCAGTATTTT.

The chain joins TRBV18 to TRBJ1-2, with TRBD1 matching 7 bases. This CDR3 spans 15 amino acids. Trimming took 1 base from V and 4 from J; bases not matched to a gene: 6. Germline CDR1 and CDR2: KGHSH and LQKENI. The CDR3 DNA follows: TGTGCCAGCTCACCACGGGACAGTCCTCCCTATGGCTACACCTTC. Amino acid sequence: CASSPRDSPPYGYTF.

The chain combines TRBV24-1 with TRBJ2-7; 9 positions match TRBD1. The V and J ends lost 9 bases and 3 bases, in that order; junction bases with no gene match: 8. This CDR3 has 14 residues. Germline CDR1 KGHDR, CDR2 SFDVKD. Here the CDR3 DNA reads TGTGCCACCCGGATGGGACAGGGCGTCTACGAGCAGTACTTC. Translation: CATRMGQGVYEQYF.

The chain uses TRBV24-1 and TRBJ2-3; maybe TRBD1 (7 bases). Between the trimmed V and J ends, which lost 9 bases and 8 bases, there was a span of 17 bases. There are 13 residues in the CDR3. Germline CDR1 is KGHDR and CDR2 is SFDVKD. CDR3 residues: CATSINRGGTQYF. DNA of the CDR3: TGTGCCACCTCCATAAACAGGGGAGGTACGCAGTATTTT.

V gene TRBV28 combines with J gene TRBJ1-5, with TRBD1 identical over 8 bases. The CDR3 spans 13 residues. Germline V gene lookup returns CDR1 MDHEN and CDR2 SYDVKM. The CDR3 is CADQGQGGQPQHF. In nucleotides, the CDR3 is TGTGCAGACCAAGGACAGGGCGGTCAGCCCCAGCATTTT.

This clone was detected only once. This chain connects TRBV6-1 to TRBJ2-3, with TRBD2 as a possible D gene (7 bases). Trimming stripped 0 bases from V and 8 bases from J, with 24 bases between. Germline V gene lookup returns CDR1 MNHNS and CDR2 SASEGT. The length of the CDR3 is 18 residues. The CDR3 protein is CASSEARLGGAPISTQYF. CDR3 coding DNA: TGTGCCAGCAGTGAAGCGCGATTAGGGGGGGCCCCGATTAGTACGCAGTATTTT.

The CDR3 nucleotides are TGCGCCAGCAGTCGTCAGGGGCATGGCTACACCTTC. It codes for CASSRQGHGYTF. The genes are TRBV10-1 and TRBJ1-2, with a tentative D call TRBD1 (6 bases). This CDR3 comprises 12 residues. V lost 5 bases and J lost 6, with 10 bases in between. Germline CDR1 is WNHNN and CDR2 is SYGVQD (reference sequence).

V usage is TRBV15 and J usage is TRBJ2-1, with D possibly being TRBD2 (6 bases). Trimming pared 0 bases from V and 10 bases from J, leaving 22 bases between. The CDR3 extends over 17 amino acids. CDR1 LNHNV and CDR2 YYDKDF come from the germline V gene (reference sequence). This chain's CDR3 is CATSRDKTSWGIREQFF. In nucleotides, the CDR3 is TGTGCCACCAGCAGAGATAAAACTAGCTGGGGGATCCGGGAGCAGTTCTTC. Drawing the rest from reference TRBV15 and TRBJ2-1, the complete variable domain is DAMVIQNPRYQVTQFGKPVTLSCSQTLNHNVMYWYQQKSSQAPKLLFHYYDKDFNNEADTPDNFQSRRPNTSFCFLDIRSPGLGDTAMYLCATSRDKTSWGIREQFFGPGTRLTVL.